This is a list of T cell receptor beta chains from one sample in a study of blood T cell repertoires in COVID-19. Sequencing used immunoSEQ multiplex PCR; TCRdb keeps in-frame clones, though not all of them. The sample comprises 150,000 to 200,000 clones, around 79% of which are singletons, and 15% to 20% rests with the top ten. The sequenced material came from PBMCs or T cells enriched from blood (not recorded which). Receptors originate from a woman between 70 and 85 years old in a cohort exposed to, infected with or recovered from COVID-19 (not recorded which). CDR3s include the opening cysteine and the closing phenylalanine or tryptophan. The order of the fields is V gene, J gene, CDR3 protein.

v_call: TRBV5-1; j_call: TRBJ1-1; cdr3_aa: CASSLANTEAFF
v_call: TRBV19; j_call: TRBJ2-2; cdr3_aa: CASSSVTGELFF
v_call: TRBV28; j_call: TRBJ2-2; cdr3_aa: CASSPRPGQGGTGELFF
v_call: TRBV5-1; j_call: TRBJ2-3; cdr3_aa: CASSIGLASTTDTQYF
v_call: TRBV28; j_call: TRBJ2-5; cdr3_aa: CASWVTGETQYF
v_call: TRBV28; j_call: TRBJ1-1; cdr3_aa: CASTVQGNTEAFF
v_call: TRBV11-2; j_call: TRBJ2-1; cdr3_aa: CASSLDHYNEQFF
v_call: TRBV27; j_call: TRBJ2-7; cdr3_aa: CASSLWGQGVPYEQYF
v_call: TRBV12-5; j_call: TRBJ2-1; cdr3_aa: CASGQPTSGQGAREQFF
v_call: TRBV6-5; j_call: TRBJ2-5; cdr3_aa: CASTKLSGREETQYF
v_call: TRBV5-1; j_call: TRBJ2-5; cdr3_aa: CASSLGGTREETQYF
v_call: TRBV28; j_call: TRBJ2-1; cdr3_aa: CASSSLVGSSGRMKNEQFF
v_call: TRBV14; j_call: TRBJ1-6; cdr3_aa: CASATGNNSPLHF
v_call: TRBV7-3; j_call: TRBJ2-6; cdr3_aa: CASSLSVSGANVLTF
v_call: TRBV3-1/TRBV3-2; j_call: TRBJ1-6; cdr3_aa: CASSQVRQGDSPLHF
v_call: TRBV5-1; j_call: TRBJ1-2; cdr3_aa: CASSGGESYGYTF
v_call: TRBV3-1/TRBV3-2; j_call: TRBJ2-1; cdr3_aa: CASSLMGRGREQFF
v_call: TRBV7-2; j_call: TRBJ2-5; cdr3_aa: CASSLEWARPLTRQETQYF
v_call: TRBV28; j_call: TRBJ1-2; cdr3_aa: CASSWGGPLHYGYTF
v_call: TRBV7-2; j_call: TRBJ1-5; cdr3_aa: CASSSDRAQPQHF
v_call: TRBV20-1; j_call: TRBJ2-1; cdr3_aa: CSASRAGAGDEQFF
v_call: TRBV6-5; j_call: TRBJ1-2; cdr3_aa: CASSLITGDYTF
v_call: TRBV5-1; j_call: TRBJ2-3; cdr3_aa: CASSSPSSSTDTQYF
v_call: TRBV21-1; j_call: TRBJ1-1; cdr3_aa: CASSTRTANTEAFF
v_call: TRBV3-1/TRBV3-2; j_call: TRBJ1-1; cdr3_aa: CASSRGGEGEAFF
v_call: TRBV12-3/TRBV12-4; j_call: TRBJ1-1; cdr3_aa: CASSRPEGTEAFF
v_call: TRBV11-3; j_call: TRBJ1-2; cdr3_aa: CASSYRGRGYGYTF
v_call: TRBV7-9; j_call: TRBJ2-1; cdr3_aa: CASSVRGVAGDNEQFF
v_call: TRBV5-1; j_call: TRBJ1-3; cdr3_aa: CASSLAGPTGNTIYF
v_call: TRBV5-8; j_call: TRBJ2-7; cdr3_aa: CASRRGTYEQYF
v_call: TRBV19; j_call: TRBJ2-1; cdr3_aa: CASTNSLSGSNEQFF